This passage covers 20 T cell receptor beta chains from one sample sequenced in a study of control samples from healthy donors and cancer patients. Profiled with immunoSEQ multiplex PCR; TCRdb holds only in-frame clones, not every one. The sample yields around 68,000 clones, roughly 84% seen once. Sequenced input: blood. The receptors here all came from a man aged 50-59 years in good health.

The J gene is TRBJ1-2, the V gene TRBV4-3; 7 bases fit TRBD1. J was trimmed by 1 base and V by 5 bases; bases with no gene match: 7. The CDR3 is 15 amino acids. Germline CDR1 and CDR2: LGHNA and YSLEER. The CDR3 DNA is TGCGCCAGCAGCGGGGAGGGGGCCCATAACTATGGCTACACCTTC. Translated, it gives CASSGEGAHNYGYTF.

J is TRBJ2-2 and V is TRBV3-1 (or the pseudogene TRBV3-2); D unresolved. CDR3 length: 15 residues. V was shortened by 1 base and J by 2 bases, with 8 bases between the two germline ends. CDR1 and CDR2 (germline): LGHDT, YNNKEL (reference sequence). The CDR3 protein is CASSQGQVNTGELFF. DNA for the CDR3: TGTGCCAGCAGCCAAGGCCAGGTCAACACCGGGGAGCTGTTTTTT.

The chain uses TRBV18 and TRBJ2-3; 7 bases map to TRBD2. The CDR3 has 12 residues. Germline V gene sequence: CDR1 KGHSH, CDR2 LQKENI. V lost 5 bases and J lost 4; bases outside the gene matches: 0. The DNA for the CDR3 is TGTGCCAGCTCAACTAGCGCAGATACGCAGTATTTT. This sequence encodes CASSTSADTQYF. Combining the CDR3 with reference TRBV18 and TRBJ2-3 gives the whole variable domain NAGVMQNPRHLVRRRGQEARLRCSPMKGHSHVYWYRQLPEEGLKFMVYLQKENIIDESGMPKERFSAEFPKEGPSILRIQQVVRGDSAAYFCASSTSADTQYFGPGTRLTVL.

This rearrangement joins TRBV7-2 to TRBJ1-2, with TRBD1 matching 9 bases. J was trimmed by 4 bases and V by 1 base; bases with no gene match: 10. Germline V lookup: CDR1 SGHTA, CDR2 FQGNSA. CDR3 length: 17 residues. This CDR3 is CASSLGGAQGAVYGYTF. The CDR3 nucleotides read TGTGCCAGCAGCTTAGGGGGGGCACAGGGGGCGGTCTATGGCTACACCTTC.

The rearrangement links TRBV27 to TRBJ1-3; D uncertain. Germline V lookup: CDR1 MNHEY, CDR2 SMNVEV (reference sequence). The CDR3 runs to 17 residues. Trimming removed 3 bases at V and 0 bases at J, with 15 bases between. In DNA form, the CDR3 reads TGTGCCAGCAGTTTTGACCCCACCCCGAGCTCTGGAAACACCATATATTTT. Protein product: CASSFDPTPSSGNTIYF.

This sequence joins TRBV27 and TRBJ1-1; TRBD1 is a possible D gene (5 bases). V was clipped by 2 bases and J by 4 bases, with 8 bases between them. CDR3 size: 13 residues. The germline gives CDR1 MNHEY, CDR2 SMNVEV (reference sequence). This CDR3 reads CASSLRRVTEAFF. CDR3 in DNA: TGTGCCAGCAGTTTACGCAGGGTCACTGAAGCTTTCTTT.

The chain employs TRBV5-6 and TRBJ2-3; 7 nucleotides line up with TRBD2. CDR1 SGHDT and CDR2 YYEEEE come from the germline V gene. The V and J ends lost 7 bases and 2 bases, in that order; junction bases with no gene match: 10. The CDR3 runs 15 residues. This CDR3 is CASAEGRDYTDTQYF. CDR3 DNA sequence: TGTGCCAGCGCTGAGGGCAGGGACTACACAGATACGCAGTATTTT.

The chain uses TRBV7-9 and TRBJ2-3; 7 bases are shared with TRBD2. Germline CDR1 and CDR2: SEHNR and FQNEAQ (reference sequence). The CDR3 is 14 amino acids. V shed 6 bases and J 2 bases; nucleotides not matched to a gene: 5. CDR3 amino acids: CASSPSGNTDTQYF. DNA for the CDR3: TGTGCCAGCAGTCCTAGCGGAAACACAGATACGCAGTATTTT.

The chain is built from TRBV12-3 or TRBV12-4 and TRBJ1-1; tentatively, D is TRBD1 (5 bases). The CDR3 totals 13 residues. Trimming removed 5 bases at V and 0 bases at J, with 7 bases between. The CDR3 nucleotides are TGTGCCAGCAGTCCACAGGTGAACACTGAAGCTTTCTTT. Protein sequence: CASSPQVNTEAFF.

The gene calls are TRBV9 and TRBJ2-5, with 12 bases matching TRBD2. The ends lost 1 base at V and 5 bases at J; junction bases unmatched: 15. The germline V gene encodes CDR1 SGDLS and CDR2 YYNGEE. The CDR3 extends over 19 amino acids. The CDR3 DNA is TGTGCCAGCAGCGTATATGAATGGACTAGCGGGAAGGGGTTGGAGACCCAGTACTTC. Translation: CASSVYEWTSGKGLETQYF.

The chain recombines TRBV18 with TRBJ2-1, with 8 bases that match TRBD2. J was trimmed by 8 bases and V by 5 bases; bases with no gene match: 8. CDR3 size: 14 residues. CDR1 is KGHSH and CDR2 is LQKENI in the germline V gene. The DNA for the CDR3 is TGTGCCAGCTCATCGACTAGCGATGGCCATGAGCAGTTCTTC. Protein: CASSSTSDGHEQFF.

The rearrangement joins TRBV19 to TRBJ2-7, with 11 bases fitting TRBD2. Trimming cost V 7 bases and J 3 bases; bases outside gene matches: 11. The CDR3 is 16 amino acids. CDR1 LNHDA and CDR2 SQIVND come from the germline V gene (reference sequence). As DNA, the CDR3 is TGTGCCAGTACCCCGGGGCTAGCGGGAGGAGGCTACGAGCAGTACTTC. The encoded protein is CASTPGLAGGGYEQYF.

The J gene is TRBJ1-6, the V gene TRBV7-2, with 9 bases matching TRBD1. The CDR3 consists of 15 residues. The germline gives CDR1 SGHTA, CDR2 FQGNSA. With 6 bases clipped from V and 7 bases from J, the junction kept 7 bases outside the gene matches. CDR3 sequence: CASRKGQGMNSPLHF. In DNA, the CDR3 is TGTGCCAGCAGGAAAGGACAGGGGATGAATTCACCCCTCCACTTT.

The V and J genes are TRBV10-3 and TRBJ2-1, with D perhaps matching TRBD1 (6 bases). Germline values: CDR1 ENHRY, CDR2 SYGVKD. V was shortened by 0 bases and J by 15 bases, with 15 bases between the two germline ends. The CDR3 is 13 amino acids. The CDR3 region has the DNA TGTGCCATCAGTGAGTCGACTCGGACAGTAGTGTTCTTC. Its protein product is CAISESTRTVVFF.

The chain combines TRBV4-1 with TRBJ2-1; D ambiguous. The germline gives CDR1 MGHRA, CDR2 YSYEKL. This CDR3 is built from 14 residues. Between the trimmed V and J ends, which lost 7 bases and 0 bases, there was a span of 10 bases. Here the CDR3 DNA reads TGCGCCAGCACCCACGTGAGCTCCTACAATGAGCAGTTCTTC. Protein sequence: CASTHVSSYNEQFF.

The rearrangement uses TRBV30 and TRBJ1-1; D is uncertain. The length of the CDR3 is 12 residues. Germline CDR1 is GTSNPN and CDR2 is SVGIG (reference sequence). Deletions cut 1 base from V and 3 bases from J, with 6 bases between. DNA of the CDR3: TGTGCCTGGAGTGCCGACTACACTGAAGCTTTCTTT. Protein sequence: CAWSADYTEAFF. The entire variable domain, with the rest obtained from reference TRBV30 and TRBJ1-1, is as follows: SQTIHQWPATLVQPVGSPLSLECTVEGTSNPNLYWYRQAAGRGLQLLFYSVGIGQISSEVPQNLSASRPQDRQFILSSKKLLLSDSGFYLCAWSADYTEAFFGQGTRLTVV.

The J gene is TRBJ1-1, the V gene TRBV6-4; TRBD1 matches 10 bases. This CDR3 region has 13 residues. The germline CDR1 and CDR2 sequences are MRHNA and SNTAGT. V dropped 4 bases and J dropped 5; count of bases not matched to a gene: 1. The CDR3 region is CASSGTGGTEAFF. In DNA form, the CDR3 reads TGTGCCAGCAGTGGGACAGGGGGAACTGAAGCTTTCTTT.

This clone turned up a few times. The chain joins TRBV7-2 to TRBJ2-2; 8 nucleotides agree with TRBD1. After removal of 4 bases from V and 5 bases from J, the junction contained 3 bases not matched to a gene. This CDR3 contains 14 residues. Germline V gene lookup returns CDR1 SGHTA and CDR2 FQGNSA. In DNA, the CDR3 is TGTGCCAGCAGCTCCCGACAGGGGACCGGGGAGCTGTTTTTT. Its protein is CASSSRQGTGELFF.

This rearrangement joins TRBV4-1 to TRBJ2-7; 12 positions agree with TRBD1. Per germline, CDR1 MGHRA and CDR2 YSYEKL. Unmatched junction bases numbered 6, after V lost 3 bases and J lost 6 bases. This CDR3 has 15 residues. The CDR3 here is CASSQEGTGGGEQYF. DNA for the CDR3: TGCGCCAGCAGCCAGGAAGGGACAGGGGGCGGCGAGCAGTACTTC.

J is TRBJ1-2 and V is TRBV7-9; 8 bases line up with TRBD1. The CDR3 contains 15 residues. V lost 7 bases to trimming and J lost 4 bases; unmatched junction nucleotides: 11. Germline CDR1 and CDR2: SEHNR and FQNEAQ (reference sequence). The CDR3 spells CASIPNRTGFYGYTF. The CDR3 nucleotides read TGTGCCAGCATCCCCAATCGGACAGGGTTCTATGGCTACACCTTC.